The source of this TCR beta chain is a study of OX40 agonist ivuxolimab in advanced cancers. V was pared by 3 bases and J by 4 bases, with 18 bases between. The germline gives CDR1 MNHEY, CDR2 SVGAGI. The CDR3 covers 16 residues. Profiling relied on immunoSEQ multiplex PCR, and the TCRdb table lists in-frame clones only, not all of them. The table shows some 76,000 clones, with roughly 86% occurring only once. The sequence came from an adult with an advanced solid tumor such as melanoma, head and neck, liver or kidney cancer. The sample here was CD4+ or CD8+ T cells sorted from blood, taken in a trial of the OX40 agonist ivuxolimab. The chain combines TRBV6-5 with TRBJ1-1; D possibly corresponds to TRBD1 (6 bases). The CDR3 DNA reads TGTGCCAGCAGTTATCACGGTGGGGGCGCTTCCACTGAAGCTTTCTTT. Protein: CASSYHGGGASTEAFF.